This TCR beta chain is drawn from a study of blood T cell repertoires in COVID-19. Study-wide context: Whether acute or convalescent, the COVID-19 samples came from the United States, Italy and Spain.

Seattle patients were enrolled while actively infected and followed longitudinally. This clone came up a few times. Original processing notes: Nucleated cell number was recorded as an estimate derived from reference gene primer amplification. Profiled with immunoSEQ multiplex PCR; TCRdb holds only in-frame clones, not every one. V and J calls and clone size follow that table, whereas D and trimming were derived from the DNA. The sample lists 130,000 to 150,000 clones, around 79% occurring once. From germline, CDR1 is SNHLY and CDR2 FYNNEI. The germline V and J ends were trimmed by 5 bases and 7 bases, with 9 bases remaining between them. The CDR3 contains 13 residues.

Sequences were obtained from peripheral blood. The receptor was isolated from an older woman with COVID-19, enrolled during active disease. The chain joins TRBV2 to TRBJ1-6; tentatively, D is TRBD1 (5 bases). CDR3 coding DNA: TGTGCCAGCAGTCAGGGCATCAATTCACCCCTCCACTTT. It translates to CASSQGINSPLHF.